These 8 T cell receptor beta chains came from one sample sequenced in a study of T cells in Graves' hyperthyroidism and ophthalmopathy. Amplification yielded TCR beta CDR3 regions, with RNA transcripts as the source. Researchers ran a first-round RT-PCR on the TCR CDR3 using the HTBI primer set. Via MiXCR, TCRdb re-called the multiplex PCR reads, giving one row per CDR3 protein. The table lists hundreds of thousands of distinct CDR3 sequences, around 15% of them singletons, with roughly an eighth in the top ten. Sequenced sample: blood. All receptors derive from a man younger than 35 with Graves' ophthalmopathy.

The gene calls are TRBV9 and TRBJ2-7; 9 bases are a match to TRBD1. The CDR3 is 14 amino acids. Unmatched junction bases numbered 5, after V lost 4 bases and J lost 3 bases. Germline V lookup: CDR1 SGDLS, CDR2 YYNGEE. In DNA form, the CDR3 reads TGTGCCAGCAGCTTAACGACAGGGGGCTACGAGCAGTACTTC. Its protein product is CASSLTTGGYEQYF. Full variable domain (missing parts from reference TRBV9 and TRBJ2-7): DSGVTQTPKHLITATGQRVTLRCSPRSGDLSVYWYQQSLDQGLQFLIQYYNGEERAKGNILERFSAQQFPDLHSELNLSSLELGDSALYFCASSLTTGGYEQYFGPGTRLTVT.

This clonotype has more than one count but fewer than ten. The junction does not match germline at one end; this may be a read error. This sequence joins TRBV7-7 and TRBJ1-1, with D unresolved. The CDR3 sequence is 13 residues long. Germline CDR1 reads SSHAT; CDR2 reads FNYEAQ (reference sequence). The CDR3 bases are TGTGCTAGCAGCTTAGCTAGCCACACCGAAGCTTTCTTT. Protein product: CASSLASHTEAFF.

This clonotype was seen repeatedly, ten times or more. This chain joins TRBV7-2 and TRBJ2-2, with D possibly TRBD2 on 7 matching bases. V was clipped by 8 bases and J by 1 base, with 11 bases between them. This CDR3 contains 14 residues. Germline V CDR1 and CDR2: SGHTA, FQGNSA. The CDR3 loop reads CASRGGGNTGELFF. In DNA form, the CDR3 reads TGTGCCAGCCGAGGGGGGGGGAACACCGGGGAGCTGTTTTTT.

This clonotype was counted at least ten times. V is TRBV30 and J is TRBJ1-1; unclear D gene. Looked up from germline, CDR1 is GTSNPN and CDR2 is SVGIG (reference sequence). Trimming took off 0 bases at V and 7 bases at J, with 12 bases between the two ends. This CDR3 spans 13 amino acids. Here the CDR3 DNA reads TGTGCCTGGAGTGTACCCGAAATTTTTGAAGCTTTCTTT. This sequence encodes CAWSVPEIFEAFF.

This clonotype was recorded at least ten times. The rearrangement joins TRBV14 to TRBJ1-1; D is ambiguous. CDR1 SGHDN and CDR2 FVKESK come from the germline V gene. Between the trimmed V and J ends, which lost 1 base and 11 bases, there was a span of 11 bases. CDR3 length: 12 residues. This CDR3 is CASSQGRWPAFF. The CDR3, as DNA: TGTGCCAGCAGCCAAGGGCGGTGGCCGGCTTTCTTT.

In this sample, this clonotype turned up a few times. The chain joins TRBV11-2 to TRBJ2-3; D is undetermined. The CDR3 is 16 residues long. The germline V and J ends were trimmed by 1 base and 0 bases, with 11 bases remaining between them. Germline assignment: CDR1 SGHAT and CDR2 FQNNGV. CDR3 nucleotide sequence: TGTGCCAGCAGCTTAGTGTGGCAATCTAGCACAGATACGCAGTATTTT. Protein product: CASSLVWQSSTDTQYF.

This clonotype was counted ten times or more. V gene TRBV5-1 combines with J gene TRBJ2-3, with TRBD1 as a possible D gene (5 bases). Germline CDR1 is SGHRS and CDR2 is YFSETQ. V was clipped by 4 bases and J by 0 bases, with 12 bases between them. The CDR3 runs to 15 residues. CDR3 sequence: CASSHRLYSTDTQYF. The CDR3 DNA follows: TGCGCCAGCAGCCACAGGTTATATAGCACAGATACGCAGTATTTT.

Comments on this clonotype: Likely a read error: the CDR3 ends without its conserved phenylalanine or tryptophan. The chain links TRBV24-1 to TRBJ2-5, with 13 bases aligning to TRBD2. The length of the CDR3 is 19 residues. Germline V lookup: CDR1 KGHDR, CDR2 SFDVKD. V trimming: 3 bases; J trimming: 7 bases; junction bases outside the gene matches: 16. CDR3 sequence reads: CATSDEPGTSGIRPGTQYL. DNA for the CDR3: TGTGCCACCAGTGATGAACCGGGGACTAGCGGGATCCGACCGGGGACCCAGTACCTC.